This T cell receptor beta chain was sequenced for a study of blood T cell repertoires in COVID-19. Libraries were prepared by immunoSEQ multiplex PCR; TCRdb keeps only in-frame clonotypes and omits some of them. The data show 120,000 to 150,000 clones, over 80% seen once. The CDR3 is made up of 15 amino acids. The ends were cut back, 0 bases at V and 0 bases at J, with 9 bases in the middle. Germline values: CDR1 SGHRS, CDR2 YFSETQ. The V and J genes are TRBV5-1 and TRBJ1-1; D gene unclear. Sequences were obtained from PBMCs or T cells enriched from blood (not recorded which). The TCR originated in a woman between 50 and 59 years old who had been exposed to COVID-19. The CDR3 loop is CASSLAEGLNTEAFF. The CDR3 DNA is TGCGCCAGCAGCTTGGCCGAGGGTCTGAACACTGAAGCTTTCTTT. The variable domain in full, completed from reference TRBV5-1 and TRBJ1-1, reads KAGVTQTPRYLIKTRGQQVTLSCSPISGHRSVSWYQQTPGQGLQFLFEYFSETQRNKGNFPGRFSGRQFSNSRSEMNVSTLELGDSALYLCASSLAEGLNTEAFFGQGTRLTVV.